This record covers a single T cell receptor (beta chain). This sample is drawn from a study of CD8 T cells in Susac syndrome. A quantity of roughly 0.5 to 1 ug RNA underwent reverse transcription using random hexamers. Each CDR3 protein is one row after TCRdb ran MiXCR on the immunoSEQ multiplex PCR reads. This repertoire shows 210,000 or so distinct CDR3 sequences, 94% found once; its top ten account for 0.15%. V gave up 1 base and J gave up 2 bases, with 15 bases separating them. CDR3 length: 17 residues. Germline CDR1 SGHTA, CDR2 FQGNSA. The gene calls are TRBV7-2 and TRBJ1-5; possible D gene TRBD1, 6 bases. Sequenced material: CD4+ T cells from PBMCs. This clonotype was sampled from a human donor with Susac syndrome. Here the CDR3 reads CASSLGPGVGGNQPQHF. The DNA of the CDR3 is TGTGCCAGCAGCTTAGGGCCAGGGGTAGGAGGCAATCAGCCCCAGCATTTT.